This T cell receptor beta chain originates from a study of blood T cell repertoires in COVID-19. CDR3 length: 17 amino acids. Germline lookup yields CDR1 SGHTA and CDR2 FQGNSA. The V gene lost 0 bases and the J gene lost 7 bases, with 20 bases spanning the gap. Clones were sequenced by immunoSEQ multiplex PCR, and TCRdb holds only the in-frame ones, with some missing. The sample has about 330,000 clones; roughly 90% are singletons. This rearrangement joins TRBV7-2 to TRBJ2-3; D might be TRBD2 (5 bases). Sequenced material: peripheral blood. The TCR comes from a woman between 45 and 60 years old with active or convalescent COVID-19. The CDR3 coding sequence is TGTGCCAGCAGCTTAGCCGGGGTGCTCCTGTTGGGGAATACGCAGTATTTT. This gives the protein CASSLAGVLLLGNTQYF.